This record concerns one T cell receptor beta chain sequence. As yet, its antigen is unknown. These data belong to a study of OX40 agonist ivuxolimab in advanced cancers. About the research overall: At 0.01 to 10 mg/kg, ivuxolimab was administered intravenously to patients every 2 weeks. Regarding the study as a whole: At 0.1 to 3.0 mg/kg, clonal expansion of CD4+ and CD8+ blood T cells had occurred by week 6. Researchers report that CD8+ T cells had, on average, more expanded clones than CD4+.

TCRdb's copy holds only in-frame clones and misses some; the assay was immunoSEQ multiplex PCR. This table holds roughly 120,000 clones, 80% to 90% found once. This TCR was recovered from an adult with an advanced solid tumor such as melanoma, head and neck, liver or kidney cancer. The sequences come from CD4+ or CD8+ T cells sorted from blood, collected in a trial of the OX40 agonist ivuxolimab.

The CDR3 sequence: CASTGVDTEAFF. DNA for the CDR3: TGCGCCAGCACGGGGGTCGACACTGAAGCTTTCTTT. This rearrangement joins TRBV5-1 to TRBJ1-1; perhaps TRBD1 as D (5 bases). The germline V and J ends were trimmed by 6 bases and 3 bases, with 9 bases remaining between them. The CDR3 runs 12 residues. From germline, CDR1 is SGHRS and CDR2 YFSETQ.